The 21 T cell receptor beta chains presented below share a single source sample, sequenced in a study of shared clonotypes between healthy human individuals. Sequencing used immunoSEQ multiplex PCR; TCRdb keeps in-frame clones, though not all of them. The sample holds 640,000 or so clones, 55% to 75% seen once. The sequencing input was memory CD4+ T cells sorted from blood. Described subset: CD45RA-negative fraction. The receptor set was obtained from a woman aged 25-40 years in good health.

This clone showed up just a few times. V usage is TRBV7-8 and J usage is TRBJ2-7; no firm D call. With 5 bases removed from V and 7 bases from J, the gap between germline ends came to 15 bases. The CDR3 runs to 13 residues. Per germline, CDR1 SGHVS and CDR2 FQNEAQ. Written as DNA, the CDR3 is TGTGCCAGCAGCCCTAGGACCGGTGCGGAGCAGTACTTC. It yields the protein CASSPRTGAEQYF.

The V call is TRBV19, the J call TRBJ2-3; possible D gene TRBD2, 6 bases. Deletions cut 6 bases from V and 0 bases from J, with 13 bases between. CDR3 length: 15 amino acids. From germline, CDR1 is LNHDA and CDR2 SQIVND (reference sequence). The CDR3 bases are TGTGCCAGTAGGGCTATAGCGGCAAGCACAGATACGCAGTATTTT. This translates into CASRAIAASTDTQYF. Using reference TRBV19 and TRBJ2-3 for the parts outside the CDR3, the full variable domain is DGGITQSPKYLFRKEGQNVTLSCEQNLNHDAMYWYRQDPGQGLRLIYYSQIVNDFQKGDIAEGYSVSREKKESFPLTVTSAQKNPTAFYLCASRAIAASTDTQYFGPGTRLTVL.

This sequence joins TRBV28 and TRBJ2-1; 13 bases fit TRBD2. J gave up 5 bases and V 3 bases, and 10 bases lay outside the gene matches. The CDR3 has 18 residues. Looked up from germline, CDR1 is MDHEN and CDR2 is SYDVKM. The CDR3 nucleotides read TGTGCCAGCAGTTTCCGAACTAGCGGGAGGGGGAGGGACAATGAGCAGTTCTTC. This sequence encodes CASSFRTSGRGRDNEQFF. The full variable domain, in which reference TRBV28 and TRBJ2-1 provide the parts outside the CDR3, is DVKVTQSSRYLVKRTGEKVFLECVQDMDHENMFWYRQDPGLGLRLIYFSYDVKMKEKGDIPEGYSVSREKKERFSLILESASTNQTSMYLCASSFRTSGRGRDNEQFFGPGTRLTVL.

The V gene is TRBV7-2, the J gene TRBJ1-1, with a weak D call TRBD1 (5 bases). The germline CDR1 and CDR2 sequences are SGHTA and FQGNSA. V was clipped by 3 bases and J by 8 bases, with 13 bases between them. The CDR3 loop spans 13 amino acids. The CDR3 nucleotides read TGTGCCAGCAGCTTCGCTCAGGGAGCAGAAGCTTTCTTT. Translating gives CASSFAQGAEAFF.

V is TRBV7-5 and J is TRBJ2-7; the DNA was not used to check the table's D call, TRBD2. TRBV7-5 is a listed pseudogene. The CDR3 is 19 residues long. The CDR3 sequence: CVRSLALAPGAGPQYEQYF. CDR3 nucleotide sequence: TGTGTCAGAAGCTTAGCCCTGGCACCGGGCGCGGGACCTCAATACGAGCAGTACTTC.

This sequence joins TRBV28 and TRBJ1-4; D gene uncertain. This CDR3 comprises 14 residues. Germline CDR1 MDHEN, CDR2 SYDVKM. The ends were cut back, 6 bases at V and 4 bases at J, with 12 bases in the middle. DNA for the CDR3: TGTGCCAGCAGCACCCCCCGCGGTAATGAAAAACTGTTTTTT. Residues: CASSTPRGNEKLFF.

The CDR3 DNA is TGCGCCAGTCGCCCTTTGAGTGCGGACACTGAAGCTTTCTTT. Translating gives CASRPLSADTEAFF. The V and J genes are TRBV5-1 and TRBJ1-1; D unclear. V lost 8 bases, J lost 3 bases, and 17 bases lay in between. The CDR3 contains 14 residues. Germline V gene data show CDR1 as SGHRS and CDR2 as YFSETQ.

The J gene is TRBJ1-2, the V gene TRBV7-8, with D perhaps TRBD1 (5 bases). From germline, CDR1 is SGHVS and CDR2 FQNEAQ. The V gene lost 3 bases and the J gene lost 5 bases, with 10 bases spanning the gap. The CDR3 loop spans 13 amino acids. The CDR3 protein is CASSFEGIYGYTF. The CDR3 DNA is TGTGCCAGCAGCTTTGAGGGGATTTATGGCTACACCTTC.

This chain links TRBV5-1 with TRBJ2-5, with TRBD2 identical over 16 bases. The germline V gene encodes CDR1 SGHRS and CDR2 YFSETQ. The V and J ends lost 4 bases and 2 bases, in that order; junction bases with no gene match: 14. This CDR3 comprises 20 residues. CDR3 protein: CASSPAGGLAGGTYQETQYF. CDR3 nucleotide sequence: TGCGCCAGCAGCCCGGCCGGGGGACTAGCGGGAGGGACCTATCAAGAGACCCAGTACTTC.

The count of this clone is one. The J gene is TRBJ2-1, the V gene TRBV25-1, with 7 bases that match TRBD1. Unmatched junction bases numbered 13, after V lost 3 bases and J lost 5 bases. Germline V lookup: CDR1 MGHDK, CDR2 SYGVNS. The CDR3 is made up of 17 amino acids. The CDR3 nucleotides read TGTGCCAGCAGTGAGTCAACCCGGACAGGTTGGCACAATGAGCAGTTCTTC. The encoded protein is CASSESTRTGWHNEQFF.

V is TRBV4-2 and J is TRBJ1-1; 7 bases match TRBD1. CDR1 and CDR2 from the germline V gene are LGHNA and YNFKEQ. The V segment lost 3 bases and the J segment 4 bases; nucleotides outside the gene matches: 8. The CDR3 sequence is 15 residues long. The CDR3 DNA sequence: TGTGCCAGCAGCCAGAAACAGGGGCAAGGCACTGAAGCTTTCTTT. It codes for CASSQKQGQGTEAFF.

This clone was seen more than once but under ten times. The chain couples TRBV27 to TRBJ1-2; perhaps TRBD1 as D (5 bases). Looked up from germline, CDR1 is MNHEY and CDR2 is SMNVEV (reference sequence). V dropped 8 bases and J dropped 2 bases, with 18 bases sitting between them. This CDR3 is built from 15 residues. The CDR3 sequence is CASAPGPSWNYGYTF. Here the CDR3 DNA reads TGTGCCAGCGCCCCGGGGCCCAGCTGGAACTATGGCTACACCTTC.

This clone was found a few times. V gene TRBV28 combines with J gene TRBJ1-2; D gene ambiguous. The CDR3 runs 12 residues. CDR1 and CDR2 (germline): MDHEN, SYDVKM. With 8 bases removed from V and 8 bases from J, the gap between germline ends came to 15 bases. CDR3 region: CASGGPSAGYTF. The DNA of the CDR3 is TGTGCCAGCGGAGGGCCCTCAGCAGGCTACACCTTC.

This chain uses TRBV11-2 with TRBJ1-1; D call uncertain. The CDR3 covers 13 residues. CDR1 and CDR2 from the germline V gene are SGHAT and FQNNGV. Trimming removed 4 bases from V and 0 bases from J, with 6 bases in between. The CDR3 DNA sequence: TGTGCCAGCAGCTCCTCGCTGAACACTGAAGCTTTCTTT. Translated: CASSSSLNTEAFF.

This clone was seen a handful of times. This chain uses TRBV7-9 with TRBJ1-2, with D uncertain. The CDR3 has 12 residues. V gave up 10 bases and J gave up 1 base, with 10 bases separating them. Looked up from germline, CDR1 is SEHNR and CDR2 is FQNEAQ (reference sequence). CDR3 nucleotide sequence: TGTGCCACCCGGCGCAGTAACTATGGCTACACCTTC. Translated, it gives CATRRSNYGYTF.

The chain uses TRBV5-6 and TRBJ1-2; no reliable D call. Germline-derived CDR1 and CDR2 are SGHDT and YYEEEE. CDR3 size: 14 residues. V was clipped by 0 bases and J by 6 bases, with 12 bases between them. The CDR3 sequence: CASSLGSIDNGYTF. CDR3 sequence (DNA): TGTGCCAGCAGCTTGGGTTCGATTGATAATGGCTACACCTTC.

The chain recombines TRBV27 with TRBJ2-7; 10 nucleotides match TRBD2. The CDR3 loop spans 16 amino acids. The J segment lost 9 bases and the V segment lost 4 bases, leaving 15 bases of the junction unmatched. CDR1 and CDR2 from the germline V gene are MNHEY and SMNVEV (reference sequence). CDR3 DNA: TGTGCCAGCAGTTCCGCCGGGGGGAGCGGGAGGGGGCGGCAGTACTTC. It yields the protein CASSSAGGSGRGRQYF.

In its sample, this clone was seen a few times. A much more abundant neighbour one base away suggests this may be a read error. Other DNA sequences in the sample encode the same CDR3. This chain joins TRBV7-2 and TRBJ1-1, with 8 positions matching TRBD1. This CDR3 comprises 13 residues. Germline assignment: CDR1 SGHTA and CDR2 FQGNSA. V trimming: 5 bases; J trimming: 5 bases; junction bases outside the gene matches: 4. In DNA form, the CDR3 reads TGTGCCAGCAGCCAACAGGGGGATACTGAAGCTTTCTTT. Residues: CASSQQGDTEAFF.

V and J are TRBV7-2 and TRBJ1-2; D unresolved. Germline CDR1 and CDR2: SGHTA and FQGNSA. V was shortened by 5 bases and J by 3 bases, with 16 bases between the two germline ends. The CDR3 sequence is 15 residues long. The chain's CDR3 is CASSPRLLGYYGYTF. CDR3 DNA sequence: TGTGCCAGCAGCCCCCGACTACTCGGCTACTATGGCTACACCTTC.

This chain connects TRBV4-3 to TRBJ2-6; D might be TRBD1 (6 bases). CDR1 LGHNA and CDR2 YSLEER come from the germline V gene. V was pared by 1 base and J by 4 bases, with 14 bases between. This CDR3 spans 17 amino acids. CDR3 nucleotides: TGCGCCAGCAGCCAAGTGCCGCAGGGGTCGGGGGCCAACGTCCTGACTTTC. Residues: CASSQVPQGSGANVLTF.

This clone was counted once. This chain links TRBV7-2 with TRBJ2-2; D is unresolved. V was cut by 4 bases and J by 6 bases, with 9 bases left in between. The germline gives CDR1 SGHTA, CDR2 FQGNSA. The length of the CDR3 is 13 residues. The DNA for the CDR3 is TGTGCCAGCAGCTCGTATTTGGCCGGGGAGCTGTTTTTT. Translating gives CASSSYLAGELFF.